This record looks at one TCR beta chain sequence and its context. No antigen is known for it. The data are from a study of cytomegalovirus exposure and HLA in healthy donors. Study-wide findings and caveats: Across donors, presence/absence analyses took sequencing depth to be roughly uniform.

V lost 0 bases to trimming and J lost 2 bases; unmatched junction nucleotides: 4. The germline CDR1 and CDR2 sequences are SGHNT and YYREEE (reference sequence). The CDR3 length is 15 residues. PCR used 60 Vbeta primers and 13 Jbeta primers. Here immunoSEQ multiplex PCR was the method, and the copy in TCRdb shows in-frame clones only, minus some. Of more than 150,000 clones in the sample, around 85% were seen once. The TCR comes from a man between 50 and 59 years old in good health and CMV-seropositive. The chain is built from TRBV5-4 and TRBJ2-7, with TRBD2 matching over 8 bases. What was sequenced was PBMCs. The CDR3, as DNA: TGTGCCAGCAGCTTGGGGGTAGCGGGAACCTACGAGCAGTACTTC. Translating it yields CASSLGVAGTYEQYF.